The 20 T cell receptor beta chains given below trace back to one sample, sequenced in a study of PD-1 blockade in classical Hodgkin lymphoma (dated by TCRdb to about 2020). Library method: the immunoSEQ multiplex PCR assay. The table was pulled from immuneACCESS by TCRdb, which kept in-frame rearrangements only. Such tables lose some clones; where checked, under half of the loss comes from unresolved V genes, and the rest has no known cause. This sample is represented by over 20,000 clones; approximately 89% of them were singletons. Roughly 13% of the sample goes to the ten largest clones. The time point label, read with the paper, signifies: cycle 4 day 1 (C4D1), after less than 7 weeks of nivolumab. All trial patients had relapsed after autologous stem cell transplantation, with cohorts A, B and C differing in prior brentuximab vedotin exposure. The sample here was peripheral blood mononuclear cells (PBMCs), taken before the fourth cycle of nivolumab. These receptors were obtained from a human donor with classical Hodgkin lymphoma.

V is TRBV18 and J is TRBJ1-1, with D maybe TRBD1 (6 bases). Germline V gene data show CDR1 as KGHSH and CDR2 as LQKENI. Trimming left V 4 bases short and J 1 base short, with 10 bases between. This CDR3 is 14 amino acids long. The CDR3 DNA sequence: TGTGCCAGCTCACTAAAGACAGGGAACACTGAAGCTTTCTTT. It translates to CASSLKTGNTEAFF.

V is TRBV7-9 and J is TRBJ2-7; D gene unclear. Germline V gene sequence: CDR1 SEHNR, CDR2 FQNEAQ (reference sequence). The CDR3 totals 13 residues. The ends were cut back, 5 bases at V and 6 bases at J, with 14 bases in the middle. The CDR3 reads CASSPDQRGEQYF. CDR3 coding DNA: TGTGCCAGCAGCCCCGACCAACGCGGCGAGCAGTACTTC.

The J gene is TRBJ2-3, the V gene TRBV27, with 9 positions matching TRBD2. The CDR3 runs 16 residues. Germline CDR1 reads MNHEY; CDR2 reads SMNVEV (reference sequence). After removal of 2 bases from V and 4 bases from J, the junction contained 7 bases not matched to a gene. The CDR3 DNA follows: TGTGCCAGCAGTTTAAGAGGCGGGGGGGGGTCAGATACGCAGTATTTT. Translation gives CASSLRGGGGSDTQYF.

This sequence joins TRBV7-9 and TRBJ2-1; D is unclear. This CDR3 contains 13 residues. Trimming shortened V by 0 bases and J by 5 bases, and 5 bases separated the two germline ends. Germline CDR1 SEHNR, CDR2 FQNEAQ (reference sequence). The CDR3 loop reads CASSLAGNNEQFF. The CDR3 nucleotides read TGTGCCAGCAGCTTAGCGGGAAACAATGAGCAGTTCTTC.

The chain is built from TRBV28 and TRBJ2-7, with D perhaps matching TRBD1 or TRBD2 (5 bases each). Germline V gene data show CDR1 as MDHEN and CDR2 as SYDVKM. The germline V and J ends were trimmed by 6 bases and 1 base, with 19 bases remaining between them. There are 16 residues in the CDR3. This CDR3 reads CASSLFAGTLSYEQYF. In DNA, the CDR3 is TGTGCCAGCAGCCTTTTTGCCGGGACCCTTTCCTACGAGCAGTACTTC.

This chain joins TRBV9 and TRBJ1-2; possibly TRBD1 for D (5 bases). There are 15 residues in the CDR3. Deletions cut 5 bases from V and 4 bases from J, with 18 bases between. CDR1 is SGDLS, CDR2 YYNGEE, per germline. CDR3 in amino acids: CASSPLGVSRYGYTF. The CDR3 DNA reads TGTGCCAGCAGTCCTCTGGGGGTCTCCCGCTATGGCTACACCTTC.

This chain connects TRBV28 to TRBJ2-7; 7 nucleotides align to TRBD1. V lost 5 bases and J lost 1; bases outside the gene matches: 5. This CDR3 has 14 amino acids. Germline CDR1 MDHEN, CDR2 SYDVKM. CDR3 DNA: TGTGCCAGCAGTGTGACAGGGATTTCCTACGAGCAGTACTTC. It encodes CASSVTGISYEQYF.

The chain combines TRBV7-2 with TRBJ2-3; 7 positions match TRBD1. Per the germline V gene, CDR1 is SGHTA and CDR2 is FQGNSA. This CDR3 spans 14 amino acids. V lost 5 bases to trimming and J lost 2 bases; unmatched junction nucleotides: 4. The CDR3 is CASSPTGVTDTQYF. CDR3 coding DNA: TGTGCCAGCAGCCCTACAGGGGTCACAGATACGCAGTATTTT.

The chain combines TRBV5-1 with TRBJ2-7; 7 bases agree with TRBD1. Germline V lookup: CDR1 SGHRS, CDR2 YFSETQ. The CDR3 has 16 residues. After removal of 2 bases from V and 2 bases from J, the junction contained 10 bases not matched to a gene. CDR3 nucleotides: TGCGCCAGCAGCTTCGGGGACAGCCTATTGACCTACGAGCAGTACTTC. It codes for CASSFGDSLLTYEQYF.

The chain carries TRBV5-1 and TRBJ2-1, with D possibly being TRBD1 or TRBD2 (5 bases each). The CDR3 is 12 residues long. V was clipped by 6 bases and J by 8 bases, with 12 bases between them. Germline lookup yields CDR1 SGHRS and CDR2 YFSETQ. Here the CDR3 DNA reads TGCGCCAGCACGGGGCCTATCTATGAGCAGTTCTTC. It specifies CASTGPIYEQFF.

The CDR3 loop is CASSYAGGDGNTIYF. In DNA, the CDR3 is TGTGCCAGCAGTTACGCAGGGGGCGATGGAAACACCATATATTTT. The chain has TRBV6-6 and TRBJ1-3; 8 positions agree with TRBD1. Germline CDR1 MNHNY, CDR2 SVGAGI (reference sequence). After removal of 2 bases from V and 3 bases from J, the junction contained 3 bases not matched to a gene. This CDR3 is 15 amino acids long.

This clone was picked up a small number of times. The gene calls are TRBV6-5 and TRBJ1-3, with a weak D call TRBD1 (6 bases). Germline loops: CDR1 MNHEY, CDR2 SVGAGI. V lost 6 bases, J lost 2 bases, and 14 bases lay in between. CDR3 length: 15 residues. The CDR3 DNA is TGTGCCAGCAGCCAAGACGGGGGGCCTGGAAACACCATATATTTT. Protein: CASSQDGGPGNTIYF.

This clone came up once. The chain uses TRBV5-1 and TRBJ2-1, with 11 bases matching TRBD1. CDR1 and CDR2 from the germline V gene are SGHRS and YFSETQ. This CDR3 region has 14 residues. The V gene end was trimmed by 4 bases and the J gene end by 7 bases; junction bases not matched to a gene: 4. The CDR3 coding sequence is TGCGCCAGCAGCGGCGGGACAGGGGGGAATGAGCAGTTCTTC. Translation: CASSGGTGGNEQFF.

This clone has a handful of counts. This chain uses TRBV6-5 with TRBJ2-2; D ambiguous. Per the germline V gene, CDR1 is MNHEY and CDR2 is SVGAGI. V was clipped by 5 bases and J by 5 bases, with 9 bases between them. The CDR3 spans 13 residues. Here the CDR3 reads CASSETSTGELFF. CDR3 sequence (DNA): TGTGCCAGCAGTGAAACCTCGACCGGGGAGCTGTTTTTT.

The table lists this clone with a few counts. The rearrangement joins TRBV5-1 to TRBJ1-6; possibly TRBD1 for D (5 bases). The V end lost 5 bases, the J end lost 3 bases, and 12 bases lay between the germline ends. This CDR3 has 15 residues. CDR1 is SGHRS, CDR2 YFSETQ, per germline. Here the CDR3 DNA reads TGCGCCAGCAGACAGGCGTCGAACTATAATTCACCCCTCCACTTT. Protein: CASRQASNYNSPLHF.

CDR3 region: CASSLVAGGLGTDTQYF. In DNA form, the CDR3 reads TGTGCCAGCAGCTTAGTAGCGGGGGGGCTGGGCACAGATACGCAGTATTTT. The rearrangement joins TRBV7-2 to TRBJ2-3, with TRBD2 identical over 11 bases. The length of the CDR3 is 17 residues. V trimming: 1 base; J trimming: 1 base; junction bases outside the gene matches: 4. Germline values: CDR1 SGHTA, CDR2 FQGNSA.

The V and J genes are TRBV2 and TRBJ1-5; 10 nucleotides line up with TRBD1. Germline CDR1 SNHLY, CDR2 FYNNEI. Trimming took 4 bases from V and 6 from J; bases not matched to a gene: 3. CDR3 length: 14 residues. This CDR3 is CASSGTGGSQPQHF. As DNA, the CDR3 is TGTGCCAGCAGTGGGACAGGGGGAAGTCAGCCCCAGCATTTT.

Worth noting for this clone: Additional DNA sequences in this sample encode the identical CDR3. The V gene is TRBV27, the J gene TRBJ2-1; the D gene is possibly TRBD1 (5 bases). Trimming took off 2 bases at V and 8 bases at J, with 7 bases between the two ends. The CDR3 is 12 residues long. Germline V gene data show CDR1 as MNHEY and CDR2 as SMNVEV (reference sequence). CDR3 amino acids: CASSLIGDEQFF. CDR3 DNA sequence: TGTGCCAGCAGTTTAATAGGGGATGAGCAGTTCTTC.

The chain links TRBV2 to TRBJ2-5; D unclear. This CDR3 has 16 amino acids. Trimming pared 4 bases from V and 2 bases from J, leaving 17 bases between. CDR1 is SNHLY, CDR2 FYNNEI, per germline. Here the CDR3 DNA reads TGTGCCAGCAGTGGAGGCTTAGTAATGGGGCAAGAGACCCAGTACTTC. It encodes CASSGGLVMGQETQYF.

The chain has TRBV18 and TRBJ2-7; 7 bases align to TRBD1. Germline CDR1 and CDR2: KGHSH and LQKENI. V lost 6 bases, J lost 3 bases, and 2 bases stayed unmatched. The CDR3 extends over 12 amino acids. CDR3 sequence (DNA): TGTGCCAGCTCCCCAGGGGGCTACGAGCAGTACTTC. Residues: CASSPGGYEQYF.